The next 6 T cell receptor beta chains were all read from a single sample in a study of glioma-infiltrating T cells. Amplification of TCR alpha and beta CDR3 regions from RNA used iRepertoire nested multiplex PCR. TCRdb ran MiXCR on the multiplex PCR reads and lists one entry per CDR3 protein. The sample consists of about 140,000 distinct CDR3 sequences, around 40% of them appearing once. Sequencing was carried out using glioma tissue, nonneoplastic brain tissue, or PBMCs (not recorded which). The receptors were sampled from a human donor with low-grade glioma or glioblastoma, undergoing nonglioma brain surgery, or in good health (not recorded which).

This clonotype was observed a few times. The rearrangement links TRBV12-3 or TRBV12-4 to TRBJ1-2, with TRBD1 matching 7 bases. After removal of 6 bases from V and 2 bases from J, the junction contained 3 bases not matched to a gene. The CDR3 consists of 13 residues. CDR3 coding DNA: TGTGCCAGCAGCTTACAGGGGAACTATGGCTACACCTTC. Translated, it gives CASSLQGNYGYTF.

The V gene is TRBV10-3, the J gene TRBJ2-3, with 9 bases identical to TRBD2. CDR1 and CDR2 from the germline V gene are ENHRY and SYGVKD. There are 15 residues in the CDR3. V shed 3 bases and J 3 bases; nucleotides not matched to a gene: 4. The CDR3 region has the DNA TGTGCCATCAGTGATAGGGCGGGAGGGACAGATACGCAGTATTTT. It is translated as CAISDRAGGTDTQYF.

This chain connects TRBV27 to TRBJ2-1; D perhaps matches TRBD2 (6 bases). Trimming removed 7 bases at V and 0 bases at J, with 13 bases between. Germline V gene lookup returns CDR1 MNHEY and CDR2 SMNVEV (reference sequence). The CDR3 spans 15 residues. CDR3 DNA: TGTGCCAGCATCATCGGACTAAGCTCCTACAATGAGCAGTTCTTC. It translates to CASIIGLSSYNEQFF.

This clonotype was counted at least ten times. The V gene is TRBV6-1, the J gene TRBJ1-1; D unresolved. In germline, CDR1 is MNHNS, CDR2 SASEGT. The CDR3 spans 13 residues. Trimming took off 5 bases at V and 1 base at J, with 8 bases between the two ends. CDR3 residues: CASSTTRNTEAFF. CDR3 nucleotides: TGTGCCAGCAGTACCACACGGAACACTGAAGCTTTCTTT.

The chain uses TRBV6-1 and TRBJ1-2; D ambiguous. CDR1 and CDR2 from the germline V gene are MNHNS and SASEGT. V dropped 1 base and J dropped 2 bases, with 14 bases sitting between them. The CDR3 is made up of 16 amino acids. The CDR3 DNA follows: TGTGCCAGCAGTGAAGTAGTTGGGATTTCCAACTATGGCTACACCTTC. This codes for CASSEVVGISNYGYTF.

This clonotype was seen a single time. J is TRBJ2-1 and V is TRBV14; the match to TRBD2 covers 14 bases. The length of the CDR3 is 15 residues. CDR1 is SGHDN and CDR2 is FVKESK in the germline V gene. With 3 bases clipped from V and 14 bases from J, the junction kept 9 bases outside the gene matches. The CDR3 sequence is CASSQDRLAGGPEFF. DNA for the CDR3: TGTGCCAGCAGCCAGGATCGACTAGCGGGAGGGCCGGAGTTCTTC.